Presented here are 24 T cell receptor beta chains from one specimen sequenced in a study of graft-versus-host responses after intestinal transplantation. Sequenced by immunoSEQ multiplex PCR; TCRdb stores in-frame clones only, minus some. The sample includes 20,000 to 25,000 clones, around 94% of them seen just once. The sample here was PBMCs, taken 156 days after intestinal transplant. The receptors stem from a human patient who received an intestinal transplant, so some T cells may come from the graft donor.

The chain joins TRBV6-5 to TRBJ1-2, with 8 bases fitting TRBD1. The V gene's germline CDR1 is MNHEY and CDR2 SVGAGI. The CDR3 has 15 amino acids. J gave up 3 bases and V 5 bases, and 8 bases lay outside the gene matches. As DNA, the CDR3 is TGTGCCAGCAGTAACAGGGGGTCCGGAGACTATGGCTACACCTTC. This translates into CASSNRGSGDYGYTF.

The CDR3 sequence is CASRNSGRAYEQYF. The CDR3 DNA is TGCGCCAGCAGAAATAGCGGGAGGGCCTACGAGCAGTACTTC. The rearrangement uses TRBV4-3 and TRBJ2-7; 11 nucleotides line up with TRBD2. The ends lost 6 bases at V and 2 bases at J; junction bases unmatched: 3. There are 14 residues in the CDR3. Germline CDR1 is LGHNA and CDR2 is YSLEER.

The chain uses TRBV13 and TRBJ2-2, with 9 bases that match TRBD2. The V and J ends lost 2 bases and 4 bases, in that order; junction bases with no gene match: 5. The CDR3 loop spans 16 amino acids. Germline V gives CDR1 PRHDT, CDR2 FYEKMQ (reference sequence). The CDR3, as DNA: TGTGCCAGCAGCTTATTAGCGGGGGTTGCCACCGGGGAGCTGTTTTTT. Its protein product is CASSLLAGVATGELFF.

The V and J genes are TRBV10-2 and TRBJ2-7; 7 nucleotides line up with TRBD2. CDR1 WSHSY and CDR2 SAAADI come from the germline V gene. This CDR3 has 14 residues. V shed 6 bases and J 2 bases; nucleotides not matched to a gene: 7. CDR3 DNA sequence: TGCGCCAGCAGCGCGCGAGGGAGGGCCTACGAGCAGTACTTC. It translates to CASSARGRAYEQYF.

The CDR3 loop reads CASSLITTTGPGNTIYF. CDR3 bases: TGTGCCAGCAGCTTAATCACCACCACGGGGCCTGGAAACACCATATATTTT. The rearrangement joins TRBV7-2 to TRBJ1-3; D possibly corresponds to TRBD1 (5 bases). Germline V gene data show CDR1 as SGHTA and CDR2 as FQGNSA. The CDR3 loop spans 17 amino acids. Trimming shortened V by 2 bases and J by 2 bases, and 16 bases separated the two germline ends.

This clone has a single count. The chain combines TRBV30 with TRBJ1-1, with 9 bases aligning to TRBD1. The germline V gene encodes CDR1 GTSNPN and CDR2 SVGIG (reference sequence). CDR3 length: 14 residues. V gave up 3 bases and J gave up 7 bases; unmatched junction bases: 9. In nucleotides, the CDR3 is TGTGCCTGGAGCCTAGGACAGGGGCCCTATGAAGCTTTCTTT. It encodes CAWSLGQGPYEAFF.

V and J are TRBV7-2 and TRBJ2-1; 8 bases are shared with TRBD2. Per germline, CDR1 SGHTA and CDR2 FQGNSA. The CDR3 totals 17 residues. V lost 2 bases, J lost 9 bases, and 15 bases stayed unmatched. In nucleotides, the CDR3 is TGTGCCAGCAGCTTAAGAGCCCCGGGAGGGCCAAGGGGTGAGCAGTTCTTC. This sequence encodes CASSLRAPGGPRGEQFF.

The chain recombines TRBV27 with TRBJ2-1, with D hard to call. There are 15 residues in the CDR3. Between the trimmed V and J ends, which lost 4 bases and 6 bases, there was a span of 16 bases. Germline V CDR1 and CDR2: MNHEY, SMNVEV (reference sequence). The CDR3 DNA reads as TGTGCCAGCAGTTCTAGGGTCAGAAGTTTCAATGAGCAGTTCTTC. It codes for CASSSRVRSFNEQFF.

This rearrangement joins TRBV5-4 to TRBJ2-7, with 12 nucleotides matching TRBD2. The CDR3 is made up of 16 amino acids. Germline CDR1 SGHNT, CDR2 YYREEE (reference sequence). Trimming at V came to 4 bases and at J to 5 bases, leaving 10 bases not matched to a gene. The CDR3 sequence is CASSLWTSGTLDEQYF. The CDR3 DNA is TGTGCCAGCAGCCTTTGGACTAGCGGGACCCTAGACGAGCAGTACTTC.

The V and J genes are TRBV2 and TRBJ2-1; TRBD2 aligns across 7 bases. Germline V gene lookup returns CDR1 SNHLY and CDR2 FYNNEI. CDR3 length: 14 residues. Losses at the gene ends were 10 bases for V and 2 bases for J; bases not matched to a gene: 8. The CDR3 is CATKTSPTYNEQFF. The CDR3 DNA is TGTGCCACCAAGACTAGCCCGACCTACAATGAGCAGTTCTTC.

The chain links TRBV5-4 to TRBJ2-7; D remains unclear. The CDR3 covers 10 residues. Germline V gives CDR1 SGHNT, CDR2 YYREEE (reference sequence). Trimming pared 9 bases from V and 7 bases from J, leaving 11 bases between. The CDR3 DNA reads TGTGCCATGAGTATGGGAGAGCAGTACTTC. Its translation: CAMSMGEQYF.

This chain uses TRBV9 with TRBJ2-6, with TRBD2 as a possible D gene (5 bases). CDR1 and CDR2 (germline): SGDLS, YYNGEE. The CDR3 has 15 amino acids. Trimming took off 0 bases at V and 6 bases at J, with 10 bases between the two ends. The CDR3 reads CASSVGVGMANVLTF. The CDR3 DNA is TGTGCCAGCAGCGTAGGAGTCGGGATGGCCAACGTCCTGACTTTC.

V is TRBV28 and J is TRBJ2-7, with 7 positions matching TRBD2. Per germline, CDR1 MDHEN and CDR2 SYDVKM. V lost 3 bases, J lost 4 bases, and 6 bases stayed unmatched. This CDR3 comprises 14 residues. CDR3 in amino acids: CASSFGGRSYEQYF. CDR3 DNA: TGTGCCAGCAGTTTCGGCGGGAGAAGTTACGAGCAGTACTTC.

This clone appeared once. CDR3 bases: TGTGCCAGCTTAACAGGGGCCTACTCTGGAAACACCATATATTTT. Translation: CASLTGAYSGNTIYF. V is TRBV7-3 and J is TRBJ1-3; 7 positions agree with TRBD1. Germline CDR1 and CDR2: SGHTA and FQGTGA. With 8 bases clipped from V and 0 bases from J, the junction kept 7 bases outside the gene matches. The CDR3 extends over 15 amino acids.

This clone was recorded a few times. The V and J genes are TRBV27 and TRBJ2-7; the D gene is possibly TRBD2 (5 bases). V dropped 2 bases and J dropped 3 bases, with 14 bases sitting between them. The CDR3 is made up of 15 amino acids. The germline V gene has CDR1 MNHEY and CDR2 SMNVEV (reference sequence). The CDR3 region has the DNA TGTGCCAGCAGTTTACGAGGGAGAAGTAGCTACGAGCAGTACTTC. It is translated as CASSLRGRSSYEQYF.

This chain links TRBV5-4 with TRBJ2-7; possible D gene TRBD2, 6 bases. The CDR3 is 15 residues long. Germline CDR1 reads SGHNT; CDR2 reads YYREEE (reference sequence). Trimming stripped 5 bases from V and 6 bases from J, with 21 bases between. DNA for the CDR3: TGTGCCAGCAGAGGGGTAGGGGACTCCTCGTCCGAGCAGTACTTC. As protein: CASRGVGDSSSEQYF. The full variable domain, its missing parts supplied by reference TRBV5-4 and TRBJ2-7, is ETGVTQSPTHLIKTRGQQVTLRCSSQSGHNTVSWYQQALGQGPQFIFQYYREEENGRGNFPPRFSGLQFPNYSSELNVNALELDDSALYLCASRGVGDSSSEQYFGPGTRLTVT.

The chain carries TRBV19 and TRBJ1-1; 9 bases line up with TRBD1. This CDR3 has 14 amino acids. With 4 bases clipped from V and 3 bases from J, the junction kept 3 bases outside the gene matches. Germline-derived CDR1 and CDR2 are LNHDA and SQIVND (reference sequence). The CDR3 bases are TGTGCCAGTAGTACGGGACAGGGACACACTGAAGCTTTCTTT. Translation gives CASSTGQGHTEAFF.

The chain recombines TRBV18 with TRBJ2-5; D call uncertain. The J call may be in error: the DNA end matches TRBJ2-7 better. CDR1 is KGHSH and CDR2 is LQKENI in the germline V gene. The CDR3 contains 13 residues. The CDR3 nucleotides are TGTGCCAGCTCAGCGGCAGTCTCCTACGAGCAGTACTTC. Translating gives CASSAAVSYEQYF.

This clone was detected once. The chain links TRBV4-2 to TRBJ2-1; 8 bases line up with TRBD1. The J segment lost 4 bases and the V segment lost 2 bases, leaving 4 bases of the junction unmatched. Per germline, CDR1 LGHNA and CDR2 YNFKEQ. The CDR3 spans 15 residues. The CDR3 loop reads CASSQLQGAYNEQFF. CDR3 bases: TGTGCCAGCAGCCAATTGCAGGGGGCATACAATGAGCAGTTCTTC.

The chain carries TRBV6-6 and TRBJ1-4; D is possibly TRBD1 (6 bases). V gave up 4 bases and J gave up 3 bases, with 12 bases separating them. In germline, CDR1 is MNHNY, CDR2 SVGAGI (reference sequence). The CDR3 extends over 15 amino acids. CDR3 DNA: TGTGCCAGCAGTTTTATGGGGGCTTCTAATGAAAAACTGTTTTTT. This translates into CASSFMGASNEKLFF.

The rearrangement links TRBV9 to TRBJ1-3, with 9 bases aligning to TRBD1. V trimming: 3 bases; J trimming: 0 bases; junction bases outside the gene matches: 1. CDR1 and CDR2 (germline): SGDLS, YYNGEE. The CDR3 runs to 15 residues. The CDR3, as DNA: TGTGCCAGCAGCGACAGGGGGCTCTCTGGAAACACCATATATTTT. Translating it yields CASSDRGLSGNTIYF. Drawing the rest from reference TRBV9 and TRBJ1-3, the complete variable domain is DSGVTQTPKHLITATGQRVTLRCSPRSGDLSVYWYQQSLDQGLQFLIQYYNGEERAKGNILERFSAQQFPDLHSELNLSSLELGDSALYFCASSDRGLSGNTIYFGEGSWLTVV.

The chain couples TRBV4-2 to TRBJ2-7; 7 bases map to TRBD1. The V segment lost 2 bases and the J segment 2 bases; nucleotides outside the gene matches: 6. This CDR3 contains 15 residues. Germline assignment: CDR1 LGHNA and CDR2 YNFKEQ. The CDR3 nucleotides read TGTGCCAGCAGCCAACGGTCGACAGGGACCTACGAGCAGTACTTC. It translates to CASSQRSTGTYEQYF.

This chain uses TRBV4-3 with TRBJ2-7; 9 bases are a match to TRBD2. Germline-derived CDR1 and CDR2 are LGHNA and YSLEER. V lost 0 bases, J lost 6 bases, and 6 bases stayed unmatched. The length of the CDR3 is 15 residues. The CDR3 DNA reads as TGCGCCAGCAGCCAAGATAGGTCTAGCGGGGTCGAGCAGTACTTC. Amino acid sequence: CASSQDRSSGVEQYF.

In its sample, this clone was seen a few times. The chain carries TRBV19 and TRBJ2-7; D possibly corresponds to TRBD2 (6 bases). V was clipped by 9 bases and J by 2 bases, with 11 bases between them. Germline V CDR1 and CDR2: LNHDA, SQIVND (reference sequence). CDR3 size: 12 residues. CDR3 in DNA: TGTGCCAGCGGACGGGGGACCTACGAGCAGTACTTC. Encoded protein: CASGRGTYEQYF.